The present entry profiles one T cell receptor beta chain with its context. The antigen is unknown. V lost 8 bases, J lost 3 bases, and 34 bases lay in between. Germline V CDR1 and CDR2: MRHNA, SNTAGT. This CDR3 is built from 20 residues. The data originate from a study of shared clonotypes between healthy human individuals. Profiling relied on immunoSEQ multiplex PCR, and the TCRdb table lists in-frame clones only, not all of them. The table includes 2.3 million or so clones, approximately 95% detected once. Study-wide results and limits: Larger richness was generally estimated for naive than memory subsets. Donor scarcity curtailed the genetic and exposure-history diversity represented herein.

The TCR originated in a man between 18 and 29 years old in good health. Some clones in this sample may be carry-over from other donors' samples. The chain is built from TRBV6-4 and TRBJ1-2; D might be TRBD1 (6 bases). The sequenced sample consisted of naive CD4+ T cells from PBMCs. The sample's subset: CD45RA+ positively selected. The CDR3 DNA follows: TGTGCCAGCGGGTTGGGGAACACGACAGGATACCTACAAATCCACTATGGCTACACCTTC. Translating gives CASGLGNTTGYLQIHYGYTF.